This TCR beta chain was identified during a study of long-term antiretroviral therapy in people with HIV. Assay version v3.0 of immunoSEQ was used, and it was run at survey level. Some clones are missing from TCRdb's copy, which holds only in-frame ones; the method was immunoSEQ multiplex PCR. The table records about 20,000 clones, approximately 88% of them present only once. Losses at the gene ends were 1 base for V and 2 bases for J; bases not matched to a gene: 4. There are 15 residues in the CDR3. Germline-derived CDR1 and CDR2 are KGHSH and LQKENI. Material: unsorted PBMCs, obtained 1.2 years after starting antiretroviral therapy. This rearrangement joins TRBV18 to TRBJ2-5, with 7 bases fitting TRBD1. The source of this sequence is a woman between 40 and 50 years old with HIV. The CDR3 DNA follows: TGTGCCAGCTCACCACAGAACAGGGGTCAAGAGACCCAGTACTTC. It codes for CASSPQNRGQETQYF.